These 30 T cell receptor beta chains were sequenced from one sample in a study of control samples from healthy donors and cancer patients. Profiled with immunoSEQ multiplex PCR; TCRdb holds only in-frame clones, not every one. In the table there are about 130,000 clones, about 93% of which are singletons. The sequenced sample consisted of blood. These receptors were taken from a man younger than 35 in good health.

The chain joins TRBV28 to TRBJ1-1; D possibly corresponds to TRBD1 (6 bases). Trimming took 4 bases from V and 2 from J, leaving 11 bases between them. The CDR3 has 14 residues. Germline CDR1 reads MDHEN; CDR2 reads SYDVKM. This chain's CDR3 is CASSSGQTNTEAFF. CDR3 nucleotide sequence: TGTGCCAGCAGTTCCGGACAGACCAACACTGAAGCTTTCTTT.

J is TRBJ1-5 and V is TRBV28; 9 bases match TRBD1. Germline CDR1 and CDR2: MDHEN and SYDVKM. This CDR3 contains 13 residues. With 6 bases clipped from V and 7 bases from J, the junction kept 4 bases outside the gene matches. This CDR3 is CASRGQGSQPQHF. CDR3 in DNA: TGTGCCAGCAGGGGACAGGGCAGCCAGCCCCAGCATTTT.

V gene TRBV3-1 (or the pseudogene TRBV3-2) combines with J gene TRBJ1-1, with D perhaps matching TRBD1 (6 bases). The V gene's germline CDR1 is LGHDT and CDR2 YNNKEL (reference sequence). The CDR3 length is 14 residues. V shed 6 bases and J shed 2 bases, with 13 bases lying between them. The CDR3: CASSPGTYNTEAFF. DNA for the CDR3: TGTGCCAGCAGTCCCGGGACATATAACACTGAAGCTTTCTTT.

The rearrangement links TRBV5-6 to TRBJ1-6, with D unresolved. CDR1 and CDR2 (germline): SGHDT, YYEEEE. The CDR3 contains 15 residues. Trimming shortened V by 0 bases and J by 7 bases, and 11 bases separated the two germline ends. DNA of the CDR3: TGTGCCAGCAGCTTGGCCCTTGGGGTAAATTCACCCCTCCACTTT. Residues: CASSLALGVNSPLHF.

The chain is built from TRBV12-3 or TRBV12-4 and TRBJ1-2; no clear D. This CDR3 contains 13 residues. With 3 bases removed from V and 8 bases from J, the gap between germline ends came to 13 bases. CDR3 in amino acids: CASSFGGLLGYTF. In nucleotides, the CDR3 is TGTGCCAGCAGTTTTGGCGGCCTCCTGGGCTACACCTTC.

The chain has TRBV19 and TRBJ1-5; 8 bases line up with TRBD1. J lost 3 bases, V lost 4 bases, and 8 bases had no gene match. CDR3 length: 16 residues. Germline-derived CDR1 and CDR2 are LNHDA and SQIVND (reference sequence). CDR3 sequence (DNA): TGTGCCAGTAGTAACCCTGACAGGGGTTACAATCAGCCCCAGCATTTT. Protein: CASSNPDRGYNQPQHF.

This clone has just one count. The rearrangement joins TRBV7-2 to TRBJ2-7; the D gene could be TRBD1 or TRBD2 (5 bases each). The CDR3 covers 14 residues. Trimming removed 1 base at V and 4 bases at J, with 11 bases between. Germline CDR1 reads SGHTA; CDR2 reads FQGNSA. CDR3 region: CASSLGGAEYEQYF. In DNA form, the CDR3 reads TGTGCCAGCAGCTTAGGAGGGGCGGAATACGAGCAGTACTTC. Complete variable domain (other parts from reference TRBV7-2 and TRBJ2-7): GAGVSQSPSNKVTEKGKDVELRCDPISGHTALYWYRQSLGQGLEFLIYFQGNSAPDKSGLPSDRFSAERTGGSVSTLTIQRTQQEDSAVYLCASSLGGAEYEQYFGPGTRLTVT.

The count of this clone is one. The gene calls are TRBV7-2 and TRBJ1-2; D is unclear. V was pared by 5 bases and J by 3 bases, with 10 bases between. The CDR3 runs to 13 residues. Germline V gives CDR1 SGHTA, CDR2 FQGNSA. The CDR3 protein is CASSLGRDYGYTF. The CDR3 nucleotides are TGTGCCAGCAGCCTCGGACGAGACTATGGCTACACCTTC.

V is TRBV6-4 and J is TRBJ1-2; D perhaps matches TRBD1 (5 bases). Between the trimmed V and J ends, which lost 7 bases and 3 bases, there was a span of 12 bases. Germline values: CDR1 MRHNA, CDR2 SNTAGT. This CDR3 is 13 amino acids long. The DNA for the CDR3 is TGTGCCAGCACTGGGGGGACCTACTATGGCTACACCTTC. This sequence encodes CASTGGTYYGYTF.

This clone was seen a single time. CDR3 region: CASSQDGSSPGNTIYF. CDR3 nucleotide sequence: TGCGCCAGCAGCCAAGATGGCAGCTCTCCTGGAAACACCATATATTTT. This chain connects TRBV4-3 to TRBJ1-3; D call uncertain. The V gene lost 0 bases and the J gene lost 2 bases, with 11 bases spanning the gap. Germline-derived CDR1 and CDR2 are LGHNA and YSLEER. The CDR3 covers 16 residues.

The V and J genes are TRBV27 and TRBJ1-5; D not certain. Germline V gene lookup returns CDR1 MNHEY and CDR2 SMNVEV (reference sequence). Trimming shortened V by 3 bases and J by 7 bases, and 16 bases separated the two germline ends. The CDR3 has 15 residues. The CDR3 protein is CASSLTLGDGQPQHF. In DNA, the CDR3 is TGTGCCAGCAGTTTGACGTTGGGAGATGGGCAGCCCCAGCATTTT.

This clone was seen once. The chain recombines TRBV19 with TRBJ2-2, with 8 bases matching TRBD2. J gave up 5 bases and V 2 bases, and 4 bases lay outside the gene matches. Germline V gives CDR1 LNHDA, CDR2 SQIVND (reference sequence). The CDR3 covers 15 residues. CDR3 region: CASSIWVAGTGELFF. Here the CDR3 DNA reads TGTGCCAGTAGTATATGGGTAGCGGGAACCGGGGAGCTGTTTTTT.

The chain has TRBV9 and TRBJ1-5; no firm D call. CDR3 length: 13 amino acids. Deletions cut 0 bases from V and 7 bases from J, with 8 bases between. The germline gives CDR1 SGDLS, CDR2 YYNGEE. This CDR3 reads CASSVEPGQPQHF. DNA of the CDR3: TGTGCCAGCAGCGTAGAACCGGGGCAGCCCCAGCATTTT.

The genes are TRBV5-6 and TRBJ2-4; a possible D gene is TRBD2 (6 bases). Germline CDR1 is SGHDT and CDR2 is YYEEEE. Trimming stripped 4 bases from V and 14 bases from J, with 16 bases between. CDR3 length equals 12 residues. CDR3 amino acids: CASSVLRDFEYF. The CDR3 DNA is TGTGCCAGCAGCGTACTCCGGGACTTTGAGTACTTC.

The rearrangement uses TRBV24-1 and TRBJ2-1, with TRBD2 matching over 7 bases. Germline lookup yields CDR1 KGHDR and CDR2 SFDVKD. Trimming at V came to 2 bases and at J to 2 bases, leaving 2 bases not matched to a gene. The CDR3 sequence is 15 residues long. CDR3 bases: TGTGCCACCAGTGATTCCCGGGGGGCCTACAATGAGCAGTTCTTC. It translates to CATSDSRGAYNEQFF.

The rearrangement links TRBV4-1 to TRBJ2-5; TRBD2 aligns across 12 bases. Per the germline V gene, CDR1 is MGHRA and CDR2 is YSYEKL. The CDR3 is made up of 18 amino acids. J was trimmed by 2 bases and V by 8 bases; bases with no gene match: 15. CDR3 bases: TGCGCCAGCGGGAGGACGGGGGCGACTAGCGGGGGACAAGAGACCCAGTACTTC. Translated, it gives CASGRTGATSGGQETQYF.

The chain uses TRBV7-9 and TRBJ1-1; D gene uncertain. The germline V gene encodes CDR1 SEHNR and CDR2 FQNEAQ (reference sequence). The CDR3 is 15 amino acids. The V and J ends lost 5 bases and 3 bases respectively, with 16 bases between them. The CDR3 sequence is CASSPARGWDTEAFF. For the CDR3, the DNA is TGTGCCAGCAGCCCCGCCCGCGGGTGGGACACTGAAGCTTTCTTT.

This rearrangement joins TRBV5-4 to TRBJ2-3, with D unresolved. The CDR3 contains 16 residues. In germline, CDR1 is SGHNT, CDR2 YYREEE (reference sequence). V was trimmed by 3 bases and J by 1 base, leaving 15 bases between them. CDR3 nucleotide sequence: TGTGCCAGCAGCTGGGCAGTAACTCCCGGCACAGATACGCAGTATTTT. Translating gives CASSWAVTPGTDTQYF.

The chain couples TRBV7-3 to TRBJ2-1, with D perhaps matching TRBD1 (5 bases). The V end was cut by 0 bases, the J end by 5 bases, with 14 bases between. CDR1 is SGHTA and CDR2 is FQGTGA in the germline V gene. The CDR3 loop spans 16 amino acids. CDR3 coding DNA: TGTGCCAGCAGCTTAACCTCAGGGTCAGGCGACAATGAGCAGTTCTTC. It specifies CASSLTSGSGDNEQFF.

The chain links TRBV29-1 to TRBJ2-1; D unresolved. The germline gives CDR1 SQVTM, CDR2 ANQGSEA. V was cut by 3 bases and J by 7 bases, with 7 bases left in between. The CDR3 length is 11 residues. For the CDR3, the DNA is TGCAGCGTTGAGGTAGGGAATGAGCAGTTCTTC. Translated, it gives CSVEVGNEQFF.

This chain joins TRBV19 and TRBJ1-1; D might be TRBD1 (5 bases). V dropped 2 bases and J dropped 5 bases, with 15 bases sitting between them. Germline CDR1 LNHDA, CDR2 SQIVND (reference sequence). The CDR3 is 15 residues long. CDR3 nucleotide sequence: TGTGCCAGTAGTATAACCCACGGGACGAGAACTGAAGCTTTCTTT. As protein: CASSITHGTRTEAFF.

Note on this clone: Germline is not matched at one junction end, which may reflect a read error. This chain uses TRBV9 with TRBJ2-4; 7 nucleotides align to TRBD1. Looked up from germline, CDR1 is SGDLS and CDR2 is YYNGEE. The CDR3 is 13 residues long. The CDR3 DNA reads TGTGCCAGCAGCGTAGGACGAGGACAGGAGCTTTTCTTC. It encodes CASSVGRGQELFF.

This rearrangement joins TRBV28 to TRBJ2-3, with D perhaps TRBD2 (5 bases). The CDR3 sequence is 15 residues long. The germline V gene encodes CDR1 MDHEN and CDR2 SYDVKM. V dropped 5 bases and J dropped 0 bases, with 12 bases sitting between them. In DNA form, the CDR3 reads TGTGCCAGCAGTCCCGGGAAAACTAGCACAGATACGCAGTATTTT. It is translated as CASSPGKTSTDTQYF. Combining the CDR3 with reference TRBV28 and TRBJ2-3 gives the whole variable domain DVKVTQSSRYLVKRTGEKVFLECVQDMDHENMFWYRQDPGLGLRLIYFSYDVKMKEKGDIPEGYSVSREKKERFSLILESASTNQTSMYLCASSPGKTSTDTQYFGPGTRLTVL.

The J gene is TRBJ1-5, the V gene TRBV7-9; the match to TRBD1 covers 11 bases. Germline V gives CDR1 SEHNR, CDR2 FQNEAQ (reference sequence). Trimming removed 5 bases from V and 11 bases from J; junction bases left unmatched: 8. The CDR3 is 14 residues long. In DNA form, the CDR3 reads TGTGCCAGCAGCAACCCGGGACAGGGGGGAACCCAGCATTTT. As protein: CASSNPGQGGTQHF.

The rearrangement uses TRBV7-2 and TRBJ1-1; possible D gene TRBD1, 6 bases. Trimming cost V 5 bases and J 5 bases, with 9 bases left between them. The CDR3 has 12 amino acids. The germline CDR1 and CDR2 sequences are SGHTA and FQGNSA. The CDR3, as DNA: TGTGCCAGCAGCGACAGGACTACTGAAGCTTTCTTT. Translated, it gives CASSDRTTEAFF.

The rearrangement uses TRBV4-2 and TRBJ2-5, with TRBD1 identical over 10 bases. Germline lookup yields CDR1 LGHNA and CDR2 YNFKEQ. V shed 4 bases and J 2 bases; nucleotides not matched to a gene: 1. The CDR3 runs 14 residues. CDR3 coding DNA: TGTGCCAGCAGCCGGGACAGGGGTCAAGAGACCCAGTACTTC. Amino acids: CASSRDRGQETQYF.

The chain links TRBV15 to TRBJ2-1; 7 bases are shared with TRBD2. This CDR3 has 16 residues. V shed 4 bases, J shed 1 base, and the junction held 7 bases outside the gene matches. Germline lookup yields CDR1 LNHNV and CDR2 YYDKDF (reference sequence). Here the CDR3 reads CATSTKAGDSYNEQFF. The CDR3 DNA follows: TGTGCCACCAGCACCAAGGCGGGGGATTCCTACAATGAGCAGTTCTTC.

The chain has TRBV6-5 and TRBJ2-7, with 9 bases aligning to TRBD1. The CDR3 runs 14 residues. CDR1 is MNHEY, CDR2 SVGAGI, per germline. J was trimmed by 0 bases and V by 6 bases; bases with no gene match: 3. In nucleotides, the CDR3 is TGTGCCAGCAGAACAGGGGGCAGCTCCTACGAGCAGTACGTC. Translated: CASRTGGSSYEQYV.

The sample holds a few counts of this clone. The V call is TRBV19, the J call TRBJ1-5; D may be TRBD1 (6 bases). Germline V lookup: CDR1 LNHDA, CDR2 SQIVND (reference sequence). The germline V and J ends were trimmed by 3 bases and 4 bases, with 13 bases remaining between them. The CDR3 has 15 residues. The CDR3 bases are TGTGCCAGTAGTATTCAAGGGAGGGGGAATCAGCCCCAGCATTTT. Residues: CASSIQGRGNQPQHF.

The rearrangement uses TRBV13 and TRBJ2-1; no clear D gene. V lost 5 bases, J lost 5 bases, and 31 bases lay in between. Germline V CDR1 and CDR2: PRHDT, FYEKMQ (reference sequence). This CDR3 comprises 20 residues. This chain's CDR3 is CASSTNSRFSLEISDNEQFF. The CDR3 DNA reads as TGTGCCAGCAGCACCAATTCTCGTTTCTCCTTGGAAATTTCGGACAATGAGCAGTTCTTC.